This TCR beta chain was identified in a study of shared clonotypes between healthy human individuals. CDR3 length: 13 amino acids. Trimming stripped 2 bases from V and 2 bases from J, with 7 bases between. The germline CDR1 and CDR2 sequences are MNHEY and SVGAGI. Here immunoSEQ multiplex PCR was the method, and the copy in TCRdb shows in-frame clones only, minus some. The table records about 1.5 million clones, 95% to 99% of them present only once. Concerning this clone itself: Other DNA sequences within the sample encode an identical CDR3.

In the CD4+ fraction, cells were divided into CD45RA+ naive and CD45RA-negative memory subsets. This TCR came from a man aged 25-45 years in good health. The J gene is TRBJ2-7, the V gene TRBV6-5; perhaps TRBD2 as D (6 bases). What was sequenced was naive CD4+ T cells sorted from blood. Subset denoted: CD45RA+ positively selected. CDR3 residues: CASSYGRTYEQYF. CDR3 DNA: TGTGCCAGCAGTTACGGGAGGACCTACGAGCAGTACTTC.